This T cell receptor beta chain was identified in a study of T cell changes during pregnancy in multiple sclerosis. Sequenced by immunoSEQ multiplex PCR; TCRdb stores in-frame clones only, minus some. Of about 46,000 clones listed, around 92% were seen once; the top ten hold around 9.2%. This CDR3 is 14 amino acids long. The germline CDR1 and CDR2 sequences are SGHTA and FQGTGA. The trim removed 3 bases at V and 5 bases at J, leaving 3 bases unmatched. The sequences come from CD8+ T cells from peripheral blood mononuclear cells, collected after pregnancy. V is TRBV7-3 and J is TRBJ2-1; 8 nucleotides line up with TRBD2. The source is a female donor with multiple sclerosis, enrolled in a pregnancy study. The DNA of the CDR3 is TGTGCCAGCAGCTTGGGACTAGAGAACAATGAGCAGTTCTTC. It codes for CASSLGLENNEQFF.